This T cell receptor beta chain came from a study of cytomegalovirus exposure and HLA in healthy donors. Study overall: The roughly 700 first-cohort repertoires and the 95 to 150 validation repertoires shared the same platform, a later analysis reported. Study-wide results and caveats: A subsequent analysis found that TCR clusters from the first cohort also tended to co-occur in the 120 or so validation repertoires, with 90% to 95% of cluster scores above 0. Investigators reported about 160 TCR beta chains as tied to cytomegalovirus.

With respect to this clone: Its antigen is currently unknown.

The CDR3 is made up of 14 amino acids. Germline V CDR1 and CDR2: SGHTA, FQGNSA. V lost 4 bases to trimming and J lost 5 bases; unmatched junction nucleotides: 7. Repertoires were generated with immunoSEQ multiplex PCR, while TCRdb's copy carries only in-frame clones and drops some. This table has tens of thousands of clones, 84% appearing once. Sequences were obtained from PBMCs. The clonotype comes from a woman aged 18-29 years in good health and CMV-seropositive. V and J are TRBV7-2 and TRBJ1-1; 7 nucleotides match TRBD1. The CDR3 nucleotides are TGTGCCAGCAGCTCCAGACAGGGACGTACTGAAGCTTTCTTT. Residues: CASSSRQGRTEAFF.